Below, one T cell receptor beta chain is given with its context. This clone's antigen is unknown. No clone much larger than this one lies a single base away; base qualities are absent. This entry is derived from a study of Ad26.COV2.S vaccination and SARS-CoV-2 variants (dated by TCRdb to about 2021). In the study overall: Donors in the vaccine arm were drawn from COV1001, a phase I-IIa trial of Ad26.COV2.S in healthy adults that was multicentre, randomized, double-blind and placebo-controlled. Sequencing of the TCRbeta repertoire served to evaluate the specificity and breadth of SARS-CoV-2-reactive T cell receptors following Ad26.COV2.S vaccination. A total of some 30 samples were included in the TCR-sequenced set, comprising roughly 19 Ad26.COV2.S vaccine recipients, 5 placebo recipients and 8 SARS-CoV-2 convalescent individuals. Investigators did not know the trial group allocation while performing experiments and assessing outcomes. Participants in the trial were split at random into five groups of five each, receiving low-dose or high-dose Ad26.COV2.S once or twice, or else placebo on both occasions. Dosing of Ad26.COV2.S was intramuscular, at either 5x10^10 or 1x10^11 viral particles, delivered as one shot or as two shots spaced 56 days apart.

The immunoSEQ Assay was used to sequence TCRbeta CDR3 regions. After extraction, genomic DNA underwent amplification by bias-controlled multiplex PCR, followed by high-throughput sequencing. On the study's bioinformatics: Collapsing and filtering of sequences were performed to quantify the absolute abundance of each unique TCRbeta CDR3 region. T cell fraction was estimated by normalization of TCRbeta template counts to usable DNA, with usable DNA being measured through amplification of reference genes present in all nucleated cells. Repertoire TCRs were annotated as SARS-CoV-2-specific by exact matching of V gene, CDR3 amino acid sequence and J gene to a known reactive TCR set. The reference SARS-CoV-2 TCR set was obtained from MIRA and was filtered for enrichment in COVID-19-positive ImmuneCODE repertoires, whereby public or cross-reactive TCRs were removed. Based on the MIRA antigens, annotated TCRs were further analysed at the level of specific ORF or position within ORF. Breadth was defined as the number of annotated unique rearrangements divided by the total number of unique productive rearrangements, and depth was defined as the summed frequency of the annotated unique rearrangements. Two-sided Wilcoxon rank-sum tests were applied when comparing TCR breadth between groups. Here the immuneACCESS table is served through TCRdb, limited to in-frame sequences with V and J called. Missing clones are a known gap in these copies; in checked studies unresolved V genes cover under half, and the rest lacks a known reason. V and J calls and clone size are as listed in that table; D and trimming were resolved from the DNA. Present in this sample are 380,000 or so clones, 83% of which were seen just once. The top ten hold about 7.4% of the sample.

The treatment or condition label of this sample denotes: around 19 received Ad26.COV2.S at low or high dose, single or two shots; roughly 5 received placebo; per-sample allocation not given. Repertoires of vaccine and placebo recipients were sequenced from samples collected on day 63 after the first injection. Cohort 1b enrolled some 25 adults aged 18-55 years at a single site in Boston, USA, between 29 July and 7 August 2020. Ad26.COV2.S was a replication-incompetent adenovirus type 26 vector that expressed a prefusion-stabilized SARS-CoV-2 spike protein derived from the original Wuhan strain. Beyond this particular receptor, the publication reports: After vaccination, spike-specific CD8+ and CD4+ T cell responses were reported to show substantial breadth. Higher spike-specific TCR breadth was observed in Ad26.COV2.S recipients than in placebo recipients (P = 0.0014). The study lacked the statistical power to compare responses across vaccine doses or regimens. Vaccine and placebo recipients had similar non-spike TCR breadth, a finding consistent with the vaccine containing only spike. According to the authors, total T cell responses may have been underestimated by the TCR breadth and depth analyses.

V gives up 2 bases and J gives up 8 bases, and the segment between their germline ends measures 12 bases. Including the terminal cysteine and phenylalanine, the CDR3 comprises 13 residues. The entry retains the CDR3 DNA only, 39 bases that are in frame from base 1. CDR1 and CDR2, looked up from the germline V gene, are MNHEY and SVGAGI. Here the chain combines TRBV6-5 and TRBJ1-2; possibly the D gene is TRBD1, per 5 matching bases. The sequence came from a person between 18 and 65 years old who received the Ad26.COV2.S COVID-19 vaccine or a placebo. This material consisted of peripheral blood, taken in a trial of Ad26.COV2.S vaccine versus placebo. In nucleotide form, the sequence is TGTGCCAGCAGTTACCTCCGCGGGGCCGGCTACACCTTC. This encodes CASSYLRGAGYTF.